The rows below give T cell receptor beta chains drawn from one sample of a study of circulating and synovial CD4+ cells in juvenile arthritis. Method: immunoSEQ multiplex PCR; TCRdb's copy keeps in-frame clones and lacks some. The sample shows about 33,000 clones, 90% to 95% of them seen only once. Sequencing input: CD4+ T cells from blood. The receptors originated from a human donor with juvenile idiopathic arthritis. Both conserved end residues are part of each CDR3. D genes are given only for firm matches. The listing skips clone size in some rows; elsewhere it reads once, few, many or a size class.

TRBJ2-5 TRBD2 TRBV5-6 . TGTGCCAGCAGCTTGGTTACTAGCGGCCAAGAGACCCAGTACTTC CASSLVTSGQETQYF
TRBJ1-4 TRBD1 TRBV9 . TGTGCCAGCAGCCCAGGGACAGGGAAGATAGCGACTAATGAAAAACTGTTTTTT CASSPGTGKIATNEKLFF
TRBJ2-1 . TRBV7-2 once TGTGCCAGCAGCTCGCGAACCAATGAGCAGTTCTTC CASSSRTNEQFF
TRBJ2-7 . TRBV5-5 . TGTGCCAGCAGCTTGGGGGCGAATAACTACGAGCAGTACTTC CASSLGANNYEQYF
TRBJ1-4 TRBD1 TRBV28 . TGTGCCAGCAGTTCGGGACAGGGGGGTGAAAAACTGTTTTTT CASSSGQGGEKLFF
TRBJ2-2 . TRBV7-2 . TGTGCCAGCAGCTTAACAGGAAGTCCGAACACCGGGGAGCTGTTTTTT CASSLTGSPNTGELFF
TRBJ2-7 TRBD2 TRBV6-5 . TGTGCCAGCACCCAGGGAACTAGCGGAACCTACGAGCAGTACTTC CASTQGTSGTYEQYF
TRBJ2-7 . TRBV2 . TGTGCCAGCAGGAAGATCCTGAGCGAGGCCTACGAGCAGTACTTC CASRKILSEAYEQYF
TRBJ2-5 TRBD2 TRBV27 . TGTGCCAGCAGGCCAGCGGGGGTTCCCTCTTCGGAGACCCAGTACTTC CASRPAGVPSSETQYF
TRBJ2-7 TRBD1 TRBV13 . TGTGCCAGCAGCTTAGTGGGACAGGGCGGAGGCGAGCAGTACTTC CASSLVGQGGGEQYF
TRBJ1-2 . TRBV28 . TGTGCCAGCAGTTTTCCATATGGCTACACCTTC CASSFPYGYTF
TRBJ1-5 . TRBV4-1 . TGCGCCAGCAGCCTAAGCACCGGGGGCAATCAGCCCCAGCATTTT CASSLSTGGNQPQHF
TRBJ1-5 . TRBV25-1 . TGTGCCAGCAGTGAGCAGGGATTTGATCAGCCCCAGCATTTT CASSEQGFDQPQHF
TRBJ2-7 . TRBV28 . TGTGCCAGCAGTCAGCCGGACAGCCACATCTACGAGCAGTACTTC CASSQPDSHIYEQYF
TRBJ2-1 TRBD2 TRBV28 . TGTGCCAGCAGTGGTAGCGGGAGGGCGCCCGATGAGCAGTTCTTC CASSGSGRAPDEQFF
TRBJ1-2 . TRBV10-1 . TGCGCCACCACCGAGCCGAACGAGTCGACAGCTCGCTATGGCTACACCTTC CATTEPNESTARYGYTF
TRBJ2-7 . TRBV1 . TGCACCAGCAGCCGCAGGAGCGGGAGCTCCTACGAGCAGTACTTC CTSSRRSGSSYEQYF
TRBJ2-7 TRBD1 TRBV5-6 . TGTGCCAGCAGCGGGACAGGGGGTTACGAGCAGTACTTC CASSGTGGYEQYF
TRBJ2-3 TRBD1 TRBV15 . TGTGCCACCAGCCCAGGGGGCGGAGATACGCAGTATTTT CATSPGGGDTQYF
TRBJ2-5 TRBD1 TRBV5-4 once TGTGCCAGCAGCTTGGGAGCACAGGGGTTTGAGACCCAGTACTTC CASSLGAQGFETQYF
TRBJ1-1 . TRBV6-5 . TGTGCCAGCAGCCTGGGCCTGAACACTGAAGCTTTCTTT CASSLGLNTEAFF
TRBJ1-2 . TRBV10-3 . TGTGCCATCAGTGATACTAACTATGGCTACACCTTC CAISDTNYGYTF
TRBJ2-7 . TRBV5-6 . TGTGCCAGCAGCTTGGCGGACGAGCAGTACTTC CASSLADEQYF
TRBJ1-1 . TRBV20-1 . TGCAGTTCCAGGGAAAACGCTGAAGCTTTCTTT CSSRENAEAFF
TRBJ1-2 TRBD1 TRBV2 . TGTGCCAGCAGTGATCAGGGGGGCCCTTATGGCTACACCTTC CASSDQGGPYGYTF
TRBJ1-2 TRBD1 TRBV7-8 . TGTGCCAGCACCATAGACTATACAGGGGACTATGGCTACACCTTC CASTIDYTGDYGYTF
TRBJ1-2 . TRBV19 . TGTGCCAGTACCCCTGAGGCGGGAGGCTACACCTTC CASTPEAGGYTF
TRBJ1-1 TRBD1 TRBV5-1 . TGCGCCAGCAGCTCGGGACAGGCAAACACTGAAGCTTTCTTT CASSSGQANTEAFF